What follows is one TCR beta chain and its context. CDR1 SGHVS and CDR2 FNYEAQ come from the germline V gene. The CDR3 has 15 residues. The junction had 8 bases not matched to a gene; V was cut back by 1 base and J by 6 bases. It was with a constant-region primer and a V-primer adapter that TCRs were amplified over around 18 PCR cycles. Via MiXCR, TCRdb re-called the reads, giving one row per CDR3 protein. The sample includes roughly 52,000 distinct CDR3 sequences, approximately 33% of them seen just once. This sample stems from a study of low-dose radiotherapy and immunotherapy resistance in tumors. The time point is: after trial treatment. Treatment denoted: LDRT plus nivolumab, ipilimumab, low-dose cyclophosphamide and aspirin (RACIN trial).

The gene calls are TRBV7-6 and TRBJ2-7; TRBD1 agrees at 8 bases. This clonotype was sampled from a male donor with rectosigmoid adenocarcinoma. The source material was PBMCs, sampled after low-dose radiotherapy plus immunotherapy. The CDR3 sequence is CASSLGGQVFGEQYF. The CDR3 DNA reads TGTGCCAGCAGCTTAGGGGGACAGGTGTTTGGCGAGCAGTACTTC.